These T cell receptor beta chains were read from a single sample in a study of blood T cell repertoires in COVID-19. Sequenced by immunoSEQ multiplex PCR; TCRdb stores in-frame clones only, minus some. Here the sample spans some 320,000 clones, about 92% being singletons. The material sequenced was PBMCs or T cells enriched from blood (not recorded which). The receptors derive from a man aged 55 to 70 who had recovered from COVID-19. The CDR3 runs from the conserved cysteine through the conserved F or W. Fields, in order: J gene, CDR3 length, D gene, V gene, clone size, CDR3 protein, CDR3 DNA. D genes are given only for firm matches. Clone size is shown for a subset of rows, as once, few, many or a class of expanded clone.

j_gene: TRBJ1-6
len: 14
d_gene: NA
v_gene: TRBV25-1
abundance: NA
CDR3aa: CASSVQGIGSPLHF
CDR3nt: TGTGCCAGCAGTGTCCAGGGGATTGGGTCACCCCTCCACTTT

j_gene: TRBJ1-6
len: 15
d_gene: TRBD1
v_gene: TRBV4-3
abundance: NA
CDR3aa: CASSHDDRDNSPLHF
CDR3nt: TGCGCCAGCAGCCACGACGACAGGGATAATTCACCCCTCCACTTT

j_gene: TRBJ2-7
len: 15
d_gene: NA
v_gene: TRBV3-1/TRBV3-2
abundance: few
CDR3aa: CASSREVAEGYEQYF
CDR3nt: TGTGCCAGCAGCCGAGAGGTTGCGGAAGGCTACGAGCAGTACTTC

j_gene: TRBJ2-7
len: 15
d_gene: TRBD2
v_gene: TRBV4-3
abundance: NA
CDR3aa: CASSQDGGGSYEQYF
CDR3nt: TGCGCCAGCAGCCAAGATGGGGGGGGTTCCTACGAGCAGTACTTC

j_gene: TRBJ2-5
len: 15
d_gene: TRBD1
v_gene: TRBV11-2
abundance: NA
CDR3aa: CASSRATGGYETQYF
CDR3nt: TGTGCCAGCAGCCGCGCGACAGGGGGCTATGAGACCCAGTACTTC

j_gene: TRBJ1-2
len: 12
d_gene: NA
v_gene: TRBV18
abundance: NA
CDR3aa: CASTPDGYGYTF
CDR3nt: TGTGCCAGTACTCCTGATGGCTATGGCTACACCTTC

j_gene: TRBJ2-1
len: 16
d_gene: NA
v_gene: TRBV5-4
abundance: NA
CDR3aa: CASSQEAVSSYNEQFF
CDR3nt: TGTGCCAGCAGCCAAGAGGCCGTGAGCTCCTACAATGAGCAGTTCTTC

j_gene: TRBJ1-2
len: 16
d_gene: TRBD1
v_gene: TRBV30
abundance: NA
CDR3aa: CAWSVPGQPFNYGYTF
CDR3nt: TGTGCCTGGAGTGTACCGGGACAGCCTTTTAACTATGGCTACACCTTC

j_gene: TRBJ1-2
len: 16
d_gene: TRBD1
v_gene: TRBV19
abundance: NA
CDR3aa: CASSRDREEANYGYTF
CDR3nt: TGTGCCTCTTCACGCGACAGGGAAGAGGCTAACTATGGCTACACCTTC

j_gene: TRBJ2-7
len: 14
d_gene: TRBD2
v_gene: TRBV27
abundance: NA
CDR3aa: CASSPGLAVGEQYF
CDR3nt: TGTGCCAGCAGCCCGGGACTAGCAGTTGGCGAGCAGTACTTC

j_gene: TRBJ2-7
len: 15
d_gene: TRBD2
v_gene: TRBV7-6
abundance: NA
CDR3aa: CASSQRGGSSYEQYF
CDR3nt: TGTGCCAGCAGCCAGCGGGGGGGTTCCTCCTACGAGCAGTACTTC

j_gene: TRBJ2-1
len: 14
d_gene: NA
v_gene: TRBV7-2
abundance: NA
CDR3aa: CASSLDRDYNEQFF
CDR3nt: TGTGCCAGCAGCTTAGACAGAGATTACAATGAGCAGTTCTTC

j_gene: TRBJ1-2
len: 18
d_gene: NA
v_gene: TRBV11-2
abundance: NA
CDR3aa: CASSLGALWGRKNYGYTF
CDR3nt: TGTGCCAGCAGCTTGGGGGCCTTGTGGGGGCGGAAGAACTATGGCTACACCTTC

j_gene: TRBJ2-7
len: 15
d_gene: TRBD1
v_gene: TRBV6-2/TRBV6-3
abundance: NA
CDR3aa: CASTPSGTGTYEQYF
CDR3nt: TGTGCCAGCACCCCGTCGGGGACAGGTACCTACGAGCAGTACTTC

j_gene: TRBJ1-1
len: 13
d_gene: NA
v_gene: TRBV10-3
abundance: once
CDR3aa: CAISAGVNAEAFF
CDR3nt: TGTGCCATCAGTGCGGGGGTGAACGCTGAAGCTTTCTTT

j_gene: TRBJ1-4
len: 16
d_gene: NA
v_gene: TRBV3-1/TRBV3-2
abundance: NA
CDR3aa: CASSQGRGGGSEKLFF
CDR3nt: TGTGCCAGCAGCCAAGGCCGAGGTGGGGGCAGCGAAAAACTGTTTTTT

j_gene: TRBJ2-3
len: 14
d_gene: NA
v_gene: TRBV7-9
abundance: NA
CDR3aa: CASSLSVRADTQYF
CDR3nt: TGTGCCAGCAGCTTATCCGTCAGGGCAGATACGCAGTATTTT

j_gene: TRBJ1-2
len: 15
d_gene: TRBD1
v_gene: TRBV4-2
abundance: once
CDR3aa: CASVPGQGSNYGYTF
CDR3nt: TGTGCCAGCGTACCGGGACAGGGGTCTAACTATGGCTACACCTTC

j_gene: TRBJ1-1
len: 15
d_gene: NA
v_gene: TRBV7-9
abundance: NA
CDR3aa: CASSLVQGQNTEAFF
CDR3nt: TGTGCCAGCAGCTTAGTGCAGGGTCAGAACACTGAAGCTTTCTTT

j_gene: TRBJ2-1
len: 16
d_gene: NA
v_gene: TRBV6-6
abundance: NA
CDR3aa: CASSYSIAETYNEQFF
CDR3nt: TGTGCCAGCAGTTACTCAATAGCGGAGACCTACAATGAGCAGTTCTTC

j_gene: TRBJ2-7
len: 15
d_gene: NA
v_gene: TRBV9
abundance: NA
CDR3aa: CASSLTGTVSYEQYF
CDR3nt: TGTGCCAGCAGCCTGACTGGGACTGTCTCCTACGAGCAGTACTTC

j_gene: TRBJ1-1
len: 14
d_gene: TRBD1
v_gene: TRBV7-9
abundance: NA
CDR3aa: CASSSSITGQEAFF
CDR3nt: TGTGCCAGCAGCTCCTCTATTACGGGACAGGAAGCTTTCTTT

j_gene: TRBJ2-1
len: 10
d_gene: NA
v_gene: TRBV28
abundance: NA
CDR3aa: CALGGNEQFF
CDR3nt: TGTGCTCTGGGAGGCAATGAGCAGTTCTTC

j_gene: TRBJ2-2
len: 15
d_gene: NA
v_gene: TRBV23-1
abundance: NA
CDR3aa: CASGRPAGDTGELFF
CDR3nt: TGCGCCAGCGGTCGTCCTGCGGGCGACACCGGGGAGCTGTTTTTT

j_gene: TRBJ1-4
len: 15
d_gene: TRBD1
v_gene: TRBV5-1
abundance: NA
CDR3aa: CASSSTGGPDEKLFF
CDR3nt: TGCGCCAGCAGCTCGACAGGGGGTCCCGACGAAAAACTGTTTTTT

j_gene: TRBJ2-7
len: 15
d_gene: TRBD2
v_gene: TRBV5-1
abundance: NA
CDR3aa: CASSLELAGRYEQYF
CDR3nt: TGCGCCAGCAGCTTGGAACTAGCGGGAAGATACGAGCAGTACTTC

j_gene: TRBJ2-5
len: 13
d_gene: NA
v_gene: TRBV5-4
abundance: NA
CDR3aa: CASSLGQGETQYF
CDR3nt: TGTGCCAGCAGCTTGGGTCAGGGAGAGACCCAGTACTTC

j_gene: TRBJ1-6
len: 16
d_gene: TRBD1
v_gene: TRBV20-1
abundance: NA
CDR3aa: CSASNDPGQGNSPLHF
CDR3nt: TGCAGTGCTAGTAACGATCCGGGACAGGGGAATTCACCCCTCCACTTT

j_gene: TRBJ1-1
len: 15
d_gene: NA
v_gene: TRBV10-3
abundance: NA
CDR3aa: CAISESIGGNTEAFF
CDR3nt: TGTGCCATCAGTGAGTCGATAGGCGGGAACACTGAAGCTTTCTTT

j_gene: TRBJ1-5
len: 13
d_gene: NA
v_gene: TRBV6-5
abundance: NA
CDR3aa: CASSPNSNQPQHF
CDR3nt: TGTGCCAGCAGTCCTAATAGCAATCAGCCCCAGCATTTT

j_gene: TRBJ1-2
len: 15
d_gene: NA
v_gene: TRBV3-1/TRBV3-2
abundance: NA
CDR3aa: CASSQNRVYNYGYTF
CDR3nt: TGTGCCAGCAGCCAAAACAGGGTTTATAACTATGGCTACACCTTC

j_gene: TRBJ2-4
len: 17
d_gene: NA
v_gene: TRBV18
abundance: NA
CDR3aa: CASSPPGGIWAKNIQYF
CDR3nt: TGTGCCAGCTCACCACCGGGCGGGATCTGGGCCAAAAACATTCAGTACTTC

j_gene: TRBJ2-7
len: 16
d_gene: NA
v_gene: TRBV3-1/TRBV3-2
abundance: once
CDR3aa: CASSQALQQLIHEQYF
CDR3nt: TGTGCCAGCAGCCAAGCGCTGCAACAGCTGATCCACGAGCAGTACTTC

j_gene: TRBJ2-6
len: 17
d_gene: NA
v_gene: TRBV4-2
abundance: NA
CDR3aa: CASSQDVSSAGANVLTF
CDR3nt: TGTGCCAGCAGCCAAGACGTTAGTTCCGCTGGGGCCAACGTCCTGACTTTC

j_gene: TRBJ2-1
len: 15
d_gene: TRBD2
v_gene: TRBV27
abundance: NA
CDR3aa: CASSDTLARYNEQFF
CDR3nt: TGTGCCAGCAGTGATACACTAGCGCGATACAATGAGCAGTTCTTC

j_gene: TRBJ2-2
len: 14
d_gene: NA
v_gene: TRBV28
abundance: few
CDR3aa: CASSLQGITGELFF
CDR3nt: TGTGCCAGCAGTTTACAGGGGATCACCGGGGAGCTGTTTTTT

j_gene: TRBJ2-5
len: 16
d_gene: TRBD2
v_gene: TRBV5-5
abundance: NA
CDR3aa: CASSRGEAGDGETQYF
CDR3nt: TGTGCCAGCAGCCGCGGTGAAGCGGGAGATGGAGAGACCCAGTACTTC

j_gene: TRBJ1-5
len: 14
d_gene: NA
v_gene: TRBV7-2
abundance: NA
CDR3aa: CASSLDQGSQPQHF
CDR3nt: TGTGCCAGCAGCTTAGATCAGGGTAGTCAGCCCCAGCATTTT

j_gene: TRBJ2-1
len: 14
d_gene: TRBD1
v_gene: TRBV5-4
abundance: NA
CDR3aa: CASSLGTGGNEQFF
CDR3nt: TGTGCCAGCAGCTTAGGGACAGGGGGCAATGAGCAGTTCTTC

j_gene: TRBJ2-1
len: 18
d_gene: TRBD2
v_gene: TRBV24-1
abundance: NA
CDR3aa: CATSDPTDSGRAYNEQFF
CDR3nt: TGTGCCACCAGTGACCCCACTGATAGCGGGAGGGCCTACAATGAGCAGTTCTTC

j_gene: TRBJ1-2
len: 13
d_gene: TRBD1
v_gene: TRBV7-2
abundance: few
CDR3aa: CASSRTGNYGYTF
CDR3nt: TGTGCCAGCAGCAGGACAGGGAACTATGGCTACACCTTC

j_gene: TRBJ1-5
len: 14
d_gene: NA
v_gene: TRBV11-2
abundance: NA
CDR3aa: CASSPRGNNQPQHF
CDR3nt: TGTGCCAGCAGCCCCCGGGGTAACAATCAGCCCCAGCATTTT

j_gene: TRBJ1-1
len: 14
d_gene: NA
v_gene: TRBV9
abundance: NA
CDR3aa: CASSFLTGPTEAFF
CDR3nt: TGTGCCAGCAGCTTCCTCACAGGGCCCACTGAAGCTTTCTTT

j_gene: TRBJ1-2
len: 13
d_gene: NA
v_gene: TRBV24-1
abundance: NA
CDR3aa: CATSDPYRAGYTF
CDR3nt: TGTGCCACCAGTGACCCCTACAGGGCTGGCTACACCTTC